What follows are 17 T cell receptor beta chains derived from one specimen sequenced in a study of blood T cell repertoires in COVID-19. Clones were read by immunoSEQ multiplex PCR, and TCRdb kept only the in-frame ones, dropping some. The sample carries over 250,000 clones, 86% recorded once. The sequenced sample was peripheral blood. The source is a man aged 40-50 years who had recovered from COVID-19.

This clone has just one count. The chain carries TRBV5-1 and TRBJ2-1; 9 bases are shared with TRBD1. Per germline, CDR1 SGHRS and CDR2 YFSETQ. V lost 3 bases, J lost 2 bases, and 9 bases stayed unmatched. The CDR3 is made up of 17 amino acids. The CDR3 loop reads CASSSDRTGDTYNEQFF. In DNA, the CDR3 is TGCGCCAGCAGCTCGGATCGGACAGGGGACACCTACAATGAGCAGTTCTTC.

This chain uses TRBV29-1 with TRBJ1-2; the D gene is possibly TRBD1 (5 bases). The CDR3 has 11 amino acids. Trimming pared 5 bases from V and 8 bases from J, leaving 12 bases between. Germline V CDR1 and CDR2: SQVTM, ANQGSEA. The CDR3 is CSVRDSGGYTF. CDR3 nucleotide sequence: TGCAGCGTTCGGGACTCGGGAGGCTACACCTTC. Using reference TRBV29-1 and TRBJ1-2 for the parts outside the CDR3, the full variable domain is SAVISQKPSRDICQRGTSLTIQCQVDSQVTMMFWYRQQPGQSLTLIATANQGSEATYESGFVIDKFPISRPNLTFSTLTVSNMSPEDSSIYLCSVRDSGGYTFGSGTRLTVV.

The gene calls are TRBV29-1 and TRBJ2-1, with 8 bases aligning to TRBD1. The CDR3 sequence is 12 residues long. In germline, CDR1 is SQVTM, CDR2 ANQGSEA. The trim removed 3 bases at V and 8 bases at J, leaving 3 bases unmatched. The CDR3 is CSVDPGGDEQFF. For the CDR3, the DNA is TGCAGCGTTGACCCAGGGGGCGATGAGCAGTTCTTC.

The V gene is TRBV11-3, the J gene TRBJ1-1; D remains unclear. CDR3 length equals 12 residues. V lost 6 bases, J lost 10 bases, and 15 bases lay in between. Per germline, CDR1 SGHNT and CDR2 YENEEA. CDR3 region: CASRRSMGGAFF. The CDR3 nucleotides are TGTGCCAGCAGAAGGTCAATGGGAGGAGCTTTCTTT.

This chain links TRBV18 with TRBJ2-7, with D unresolved. The length of the CDR3 is 15 residues. CDR1 is KGHSH and CDR2 is LQKENI in the germline V gene. Trimming left V 2 bases short and J 2 bases short, with 13 bases between. The CDR3 DNA reads as TGTGCCAGCTCACCATCATTGAACCGCGCCTACGAGCAGTACTTC. Translating it yields CASSPSLNRAYEQYF.

This clone was detected only once. The gene calls are TRBV11-2 and TRBJ2-7, with TRBD1 matching 7 bases. This CDR3 is built from 17 residues. Germline-derived CDR1 and CDR2 are SGHAT and FQNNGV. Trimming at V came to 6 bases and at J to 3 bases, leaving 17 bases not matched to a gene. The CDR3, as DNA: TGTGCCAGCAGAAGTTTCGTGGGAAGGGGGCGGTTCTACGAGCAGTACTTC. Protein: CASRSFVGRGRFYEQYF.

This rearrangement joins TRBV2 to TRBJ2-5; possible D gene TRBD2, 6 bases. Germline CDR1 and CDR2: SNHLY and FYNNEI. The CDR3 totals 16 residues. V lost 1 base and J lost 3, with 15 bases in between. The chain's CDR3 is CASSEGWRVGEETQYF. The CDR3, as DNA: TGTGCCAGCAGTGAAGGTTGGAGGGTGGGGGAAGAGACCCAGTACTTC. The full variable domain, in which reference TRBV2 and TRBJ2-5 provide the parts outside the CDR3, is EPEVTQTPSHQVTQMGQEVILRCVPISNHLYFYWYRQILGQKVEFLVSFYNNEISEKSEIFDDQFSVERPDGSNFTLKIRSTKLEDSAMYFCASSEGWRVGEETQYFGPGTRLLVL.

The chain recombines TRBV2 with TRBJ1-5; the D is unclear. V was pared by 5 bases and J by 0 bases, with 11 bases between. This CDR3 is 15 amino acids long. Germline CDR1 is SNHLY and CDR2 is FYNNEI. The CDR3 sequence is CASSKEAGSNQPQHF. CDR3 sequence (DNA): TGTGCCAGCAGTAAGGAGGCAGGTAGCAATCAGCCCCAGCATTTT.

The chain joins TRBV19 to TRBJ2-1, with TRBD2 identical over 10 bases. Germline assignment: CDR1 LNHDA and CDR2 SQIVND (reference sequence). Trimming took 4 bases from V and 2 from J; bases not matched to a gene: 5. This CDR3 region has 16 residues. The CDR3, as DNA: TGTGCCAGTAGTACCTTTAGCGGGGGGACCTACAATGAGCAGTTCTTC. Protein product: CASSTFSGGTYNEQFF.

The V call is TRBV4-3, the J call TRBJ2-3, with D maybe TRBD1 (6 bases). Germline-derived CDR1 and CDR2 are LGHNA and YSLEER. The CDR3 covers 17 residues. Trimming stripped 7 bases from V and 2 bases from J, with 22 bases between. CDR3 protein: CASTHPNGDKYTDTQYF. CDR3 in DNA: TGCGCCAGCACTCATCCGAACGGGGACAAATACACAGATACGCAGTATTTT.

This chain links TRBV4-2 with TRBJ1-3; D gene uncertain. Deletions cut 0 bases from V and 5 bases from J, with 8 bases between. Germline CDR1 is LGHNA and CDR2 is YNFKEQ. The CDR3 extends over 14 amino acids. Here the CDR3 reads CASSQEGRRNTIYF. The CDR3 DNA is TGTGCCAGCAGCCAAGAGGGCAGGAGAAACACCATATATTTT.

Only one count was recorded for this clone. This chain joins TRBV19 and TRBJ2-5; D possibly corresponds to TRBD1 (5 bases). The CDR3 extends over 13 amino acids. The V gene's germline CDR1 is LNHDA and CDR2 SQIVND (reference sequence). V lost 5 bases, J lost 5 bases, and 12 bases lay in between. CDR3 amino acids: CASSGGRAETQYF. CDR3 coding DNA: TGTGCCAGTAGTGGCGGCAGGGCGGAGACCCAGTACTTC.

The chain joins TRBV30 to TRBJ1-5; 10 bases match TRBD1. The V gene end was trimmed by 2 bases and the J gene end by 2 bases; junction bases not matched to a gene: 9. This CDR3 comprises 17 residues. The germline V gene encodes CDR1 GTSNPN and CDR2 SVGIG (reference sequence). CDR3: CAWSRIGTGDGNQPQHF. The CDR3 DNA follows: TGTGCCTGGAGTCGTATAGGGACAGGGGACGGCAATCAGCCCCAGCATTTT.

The rearrangement uses TRBV5-1 and TRBJ2-3; TRBD2 is a possible D gene (6 bases). This CDR3 region has 15 residues. The V gene lost 1 base and the J gene lost 2 bases, with 11 bases spanning the gap. Germline V CDR1 and CDR2: SGHRS, YFSETQ. CDR3 DNA sequence: TGCGCCAGCAGCTTGAAGGGAGGCTACACAGATACGCAGTATTTT. This translates into CASSLKGGYTDTQYF.

This clone came up a few times. This chain uses TRBV3-1 (or the pseudogene TRBV3-2) with TRBJ2-1; D perhaps matches TRBD2 (5 bases). This CDR3 comprises 16 residues. The germline CDR1 and CDR2 sequences are LGHDT and YNNKEL (reference sequence). V shed 0 bases and J shed 5 bases, with 14 bases lying between them. CDR3 loop: CASSQEVGVVDNEQFF. The CDR3 DNA is TGTGCCAGCAGCCAAGAGGTGGGAGTCGTCGACAATGAGCAGTTCTTC.

The CDR3 reads CASSPGLAGGLETQYF. DNA for the CDR3: TGTGCCAGCAGCCCGGGACTAGCGGGAGGACTTGAGACCCAGTACTTC. The genes are TRBV11-2 and TRBJ2-5; 15 bases map to TRBD2. After removal of 5 bases from V and 5 bases from J, the junction contained 6 bases not matched to a gene. The CDR3 runs to 16 residues. Germline assignment: CDR1 SGHAT and CDR2 FQNNGV.

The gene calls are TRBV7-2 and TRBJ2-7; possibly TRBD2 for D (5 bases). With 2 bases removed from V and 3 bases from J, the gap between germline ends came to 8 bases. The CDR3 spans 13 residues. Looked up from germline, CDR1 is SGHTA and CDR2 is FQGNSA. The CDR3 region is CASSLILGYEQYF. CDR3 bases: TGTGCCAGCAGCTTAATACTAGGCTACGAGCAGTACTTC. The full variable domain, in which reference TRBV7-2 and TRBJ2-7 provide the parts outside the CDR3, is GAGVSQSPSNKVTEKGKDVELRCDPISGHTALYWYRQSLGQGLEFLIYFQGNSAPDKSGLPSDRFSAERTGGSVSTLTIQRTQQEDSAVYLCASSLILGYEQYFGPGTRLTVT.